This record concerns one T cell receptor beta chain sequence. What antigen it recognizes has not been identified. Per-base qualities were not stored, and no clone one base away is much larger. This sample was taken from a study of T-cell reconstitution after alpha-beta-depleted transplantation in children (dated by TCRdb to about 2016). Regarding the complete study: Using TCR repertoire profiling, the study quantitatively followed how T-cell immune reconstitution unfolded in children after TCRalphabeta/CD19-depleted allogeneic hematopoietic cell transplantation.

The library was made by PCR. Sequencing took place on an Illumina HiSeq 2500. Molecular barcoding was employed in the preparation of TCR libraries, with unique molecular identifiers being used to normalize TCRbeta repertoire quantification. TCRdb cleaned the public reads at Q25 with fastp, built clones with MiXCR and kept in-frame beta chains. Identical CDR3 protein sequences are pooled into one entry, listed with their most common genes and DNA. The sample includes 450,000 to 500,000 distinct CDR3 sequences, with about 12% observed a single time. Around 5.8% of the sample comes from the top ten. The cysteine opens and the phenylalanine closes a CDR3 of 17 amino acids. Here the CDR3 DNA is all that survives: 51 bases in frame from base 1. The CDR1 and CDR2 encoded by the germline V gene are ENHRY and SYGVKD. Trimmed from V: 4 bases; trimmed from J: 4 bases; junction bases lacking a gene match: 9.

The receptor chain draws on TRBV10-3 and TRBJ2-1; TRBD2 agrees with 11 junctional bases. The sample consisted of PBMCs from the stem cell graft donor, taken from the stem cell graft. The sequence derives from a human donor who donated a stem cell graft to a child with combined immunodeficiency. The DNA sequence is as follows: TGTGCCATCAGTGGTAGCGGGAGGGCCGAGGGGTACAATGAGCAGTTCTTC. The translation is CAISGSGRAEGYNEQFF.